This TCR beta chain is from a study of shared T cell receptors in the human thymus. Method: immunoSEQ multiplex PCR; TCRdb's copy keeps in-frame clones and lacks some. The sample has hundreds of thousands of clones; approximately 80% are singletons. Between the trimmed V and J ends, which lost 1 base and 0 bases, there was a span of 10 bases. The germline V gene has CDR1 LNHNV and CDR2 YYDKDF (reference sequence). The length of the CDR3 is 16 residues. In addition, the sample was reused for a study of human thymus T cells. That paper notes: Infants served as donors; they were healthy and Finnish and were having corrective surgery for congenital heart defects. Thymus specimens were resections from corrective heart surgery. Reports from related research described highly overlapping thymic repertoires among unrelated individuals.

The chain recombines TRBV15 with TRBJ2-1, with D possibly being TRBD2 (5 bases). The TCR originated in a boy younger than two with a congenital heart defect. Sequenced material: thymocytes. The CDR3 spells CATSRARGSSYNEQFF. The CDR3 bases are TGTGCCACCAGCAGAGCCCGAGGGAGCTCCTACAATGAGCAGTTCTTC.